This TCR beta chain was identified during a study of shared clonotypes between healthy human individuals. Turning to the study itself: Three plates each covered CD4 naive and memory; CD8 naive two, CD8 memory one. Points from the study as a whole: Deeper or shallower sequencing was expected to change how clonotypes are shared among donors. Only blood underwent sampling, and tissue repertoires likely differ.

Per germline, CDR1 MDHEN and CDR2 SYDVKM. V was cut by 6 bases and J by 7 bases, with 12 bases left in between. The CDR3 sequence is 12 residues long. This clone was picked up a small number of times. What it binds is unknown. TCRdb's copy holds only in-frame clones and misses some; the assay was immunoSEQ multiplex PCR. The table records 2 million to 2.5 million clones, roughly 95% of them present only once. Material: naive CD4+ T cells sorted from blood. Documented subset: CD45RA+ positively selected. This receptor was identified in a man between 18 and 35 years old in good health. The genes are TRBV28 and TRBJ1-2; D is ambiguous. The CDR3 coding sequence is TGTGCCAGCAGGGTGGGTCCGGGTGGCTACACCTTC. Residues: CASRVGPGGYTF.